Listed here are 30 T cell receptor beta chains from one sample, sequenced in a study of T cells in Graves' hyperthyroidism and ophthalmopathy. RNA transcripts served as the template for amplifying TCR beta CDR3 regions. First-round RT-PCR of the TCR CDR3 relied on the HTBI primer set. TCRdb redid the calling of the multiplex PCR reads with MiXCR, one entry per CDR3 protein. The sample lists about 320,000 distinct CDR3 sequences, around 17% occurring once. Sequences were obtained from blood. The receptor source for this set is a man in his thirties or forties with Graves' hyperthyroidism.

This clonotype occurred many times. The CDR3 nucleotides are TGTGCCAGCTCAATTGGACAGACGGGGGATCAGCCCCAGCATTTT. Encoded protein: CASSIGQTGDQPQHF. The rearrangement joins TRBV18 to TRBJ1-5; D is perhaps TRBD1 (6 bases). V lost 5 bases to trimming and J lost 5 bases, with 16 bases between them. Germline V CDR1 and CDR2: KGHSH, LQKENI. This CDR3 spans 15 amino acids.

This clonotype was seen many times. The rearrangement joins TRBV28 to TRBJ1-1; tentative D call: TRBD1 (6 bases). The CDR3 has 13 residues. Germline-derived CDR1 and CDR2 are MDHEN and SYDVKM. Trimming stripped 10 bases from V and 7 bases from J, with 19 bases between. The CDR3 nucleotides are TGTGCCACCTCACGAGGGGGAACTGATGAAGCTTTCTTT. Translation: CATSRGGTDEAFF.

V usage is TRBV12-3 or TRBV12-4 and J usage is TRBJ1-3; no definite D call. This CDR3 is built from 15 residues. Trimming removed 3 bases at V and 3 bases at J, with 12 bases between. The CDR3 loop reads CASSLDAGRGNTIYF. CDR3 in DNA: TGTGCCAGCAGTTTGGACGCAGGTCGTGGAAACACCATATATTTT.

This clonotype appeared a few times. The chain combines TRBV10-3 with TRBJ1-2; D not certain. The CDR3 loop spans 13 amino acids. Per germline, CDR1 ENHRY and CDR2 SYGVKD. V was shortened by 7 bases and J by 6 bases, with 15 bases between the two germline ends. The CDR3 coding sequence is TGTGCCATCAAGGGCACCGAGGTGCATGGCTACACCTTC. As protein: CAIKGTEVHGYTF.

This clonotype was recorded many times. The J gene is TRBJ1-3, the V gene TRBV6-1; D might be TRBD1 (6 bases). Germline lookup yields CDR1 MNHNS and CDR2 SASEGT. Trimming left V 7 bases short and J 3 bases short, with 16 bases between. The CDR3 runs to 15 residues. The CDR3 here is CASKIGGAYGNTIYF. CDR3 bases: TGTGCCAGCAAGATCGGGGGCGCTTATGGAAACACCATATATTTT.

This clonotype was detected many times. J is TRBJ2-7 and V is TRBV29-1; no clear D. Deletions cut 0 bases from V and 2 bases from J, with 14 bases between. Germline values: CDR1 SQVTM, CDR2 ANQGSEA. The CDR3 spans 15 residues. CDR3 DNA sequence: TGCAGCGTTGAAGACGACCGGACGGTTACCTACGAGCAGTACTTC. Protein: CSVEDDRTVTYEQYF.

This sequence joins TRBV10-3 and TRBJ1-6; D remains unclear. V lost 0 bases and J 4 bases, leaving 7 bases between the germline ends. Germline values: CDR1 ENHRY, CDR2 SYGVKD. This CDR3 has 15 amino acids. The CDR3 sequence is CAISESLEYNSPLHF. The DNA for the CDR3 is TGTGCCATCAGTGAGTCTCTGGAATATAATTCACCCCTCCACTTT.

This clonotype was detected only a few times. This CDR3 is CASSRGLAGPEQYF. CDR3 DNA: TGTGCCAGCAGCCGGGGACTAGCGGGACCCGAGCAGTACTTC. V is TRBV13 and J is TRBJ2-7; the match to TRBD2 covers 13 bases. The germline V gene encodes CDR1 PRHDT and CDR2 FYEKMQ (reference sequence). The CDR3 is made up of 14 amino acids. Trimming took 5 bases from V and 6 from J; bases not matched to a gene: 4.

This clonotype occurred a few times. The chain links TRBV5-8 to TRBJ1-4; D is undetermined. This CDR3 is 13 amino acids long. Germline CDR1 is SGHTS and CDR2 is YDEGEE. Trimming stripped 5 bases from V and 4 bases from J, with 9 bases between. CDR3 nucleotide sequence: TGTGCCAGCAGAACGACGGGTAATGAAAAACTGTTTTTT. It yields the protein CASRTTGNEKLFF.

The chain has TRBV19 and TRBJ2-3; 10 nucleotides line up with TRBD2. Germline V CDR1 and CDR2: LNHDA, SQIVND (reference sequence). The V segment lost 6 bases and the J segment 6 bases; nucleotides outside the gene matches: 6. CDR3 length: 14 residues. CDR3 residues: CASSASGSFDTQYF. The CDR3 region has the DNA TGTGCCAGTAGCGCTAGCGGGAGTTTCGATACGCAGTATTTT.

As for this clonotype: A much larger clone differs by one base, so this may be a read error. The gene calls are TRBV29-1 and TRBJ1-2; 7 nucleotides line up with TRBD1. This CDR3 comprises 12 residues. Germline CDR1 reads SQVTM; CDR2 reads ANQGSEA. The CDR3 DNA sequence: TGCAGCGTTACGACAGGGAACTATGGCCACACCTTC. Its protein is CSVTTGNYGHTF. Full variable domain (outside the CDR3, taken from reference TRBV29-1 and TRBJ1-2): SAVISQKPSRDICQRGTSLTIQCQVDSQVTMMFWYRQQPGQSLTLIATANQGSEATYESGFVIDKFPISRPNLTFSTLTVSNMSPEDSSIYLCSVTTGNYGHTFGSGTRLTVV.

This clonotype was recorded at least ten times. The chain couples TRBV2 to TRBJ2-2; the D gene is possibly TRBD1 (5 bases). Trimming took off 5 bases at V and 2 bases at J, with 12 bases between the two ends. The CDR3 runs to 15 residues. The germline V gene encodes CDR1 SNHLY and CDR2 FYNNEI. CDR3 DNA: TGTGCCAGCAGTCGACAGAACCCCAACACCGGGGAGCTGTTTTTT. This translates into CASSRQNPNTGELFF.

There are many counts of this clonotype. CDR3 nucleotides: TGTGCCAGCAGTTCTTCTAGCGGGCCCCTCTCCTACGAGCAGTACTTC. Protein sequence: CASSSSSGPLSYEQYF. The rearrangement links TRBV12-3 or TRBV12-4 to TRBJ2-7; 8 bases agree with TRBD2. V lost 4 bases to trimming and J lost 0 bases; unmatched junction nucleotides: 8. CDR3 length equals 16 residues.

This clonotype was observed at least ten times. V usage is TRBV7-9 and J usage is TRBJ2-1; 7 bases fit TRBD1. This CDR3 has 15 amino acids. Looked up from germline, CDR1 is SEHNR and CDR2 is FQNEAQ (reference sequence). V was pared by 6 bases and J by 2 bases, with 7 bases of the junction left unmatched. Written as DNA, the CDR3 is TGTGCCAGCAGGGGGACAGCATCGACCTACAATGAGCAGTTCTTC. The encoded protein is CASRGTASTYNEQFF. The full variable domain, with the rest looked up from reference TRBV7-9 and TRBJ2-1, is DTGVSQNPRHKITKRGQNVTFRCDPISEHNRLYWYRQTLGQGPEFLTYFQNEAQLEKSRLLSDRFSAERPKGSFSTLEIQRTEQGDSAMYLCASRGTASTYNEQFFGPGTRLTVL.

The genes are TRBV4-2 and TRBJ2-7; 11 bases are shared with TRBD1. The CDR3 is 16 residues long. CDR1 LGHNA and CDR2 YNFKEQ come from the germline V gene. V gave up 0 bases and J gave up 5 bases; unmatched junction bases: 6. The CDR3 DNA is TGTGCCAGCAGCCAAGATATGAGGACAGGGGGCCACGAGCAGTACTTC. It is translated as CASSQDMRTGGHEQYF.

The table lists this clonotype with many counts. The V and J genes are TRBV12-3 or TRBV12-4 and TRBJ1-2; a possible D gene is TRBD1 (5 bases). CDR3 length: 12 residues. With 8 bases removed from V and 7 bases from J, the gap between germline ends came to 14 bases. The CDR3 region has the DNA TGTGCCAGCCGAATCAGGGCTGGTGGCTACACCTTC. Amino acids: CASRIRAGGYTF.

In its sample, this clonotype was seen a few times. This chain uses TRBV5-1 with TRBJ2-5; D call uncertain. Trimming took 4 bases from V and 1 from J, leaving 14 bases between them. Germline V gives CDR1 SGHRS, CDR2 YFSETQ. The CDR3 runs to 15 residues. The CDR3 is CASSLGNTGQETQYF. The CDR3 DNA reads as TGCGCCAGCAGCCTAGGAAACACGGGCCAAGAGACCCAGTACTTC.

This clonotype has at least ten counts. This chain connects TRBV30 to TRBJ1-2; D is perhaps TRBD1 (6 bases). V was pared by 5 bases and J by 2 bases, with 15 bases between. The CDR3 totals 14 residues. Germline V gene sequence: CDR1 GTSNPN, CDR2 SVGIG (reference sequence). The DNA for the CDR3 is TGTGCCTGGGGGTACGGGGGCAGGAACTATGGCTACACCTTC. Translated: CAWGYGGRNYGYTF.

In this sample, this clonotype turned up a few times. In DNA, the CDR3 is TGTGCCAGCAGCTTCGGACAGGGAGGTGATACGCAGTATTTT. Amino acids: CASSFGQGGDTQYF. This chain links TRBV7-9 with TRBJ2-3; 8 nucleotides match TRBD1. Trimming removed 3 bases from V and 6 bases from J; junction bases left unmatched: 5. The CDR3 has 14 residues. CDR1 is SEHNR and CDR2 is FQNEAQ in the germline V gene (reference sequence).

V is TRBV5-1 and J is TRBJ2-6; D is unclear. This CDR3 spans 15 amino acids. Germline V gene data show CDR1 as SGHRS and CDR2 as YFSETQ. Trimming stripped 0 bases from V and 2 bases from J, with 6 bases between. The chain's CDR3 is CASSLVVPGANVLTF. CDR3 coding DNA: TGCGCCAGCAGCTTGGTTGTTCCTGGGGCCAACGTCCTGACTTTC.

This clonotype was observed at least ten times. This chain connects TRBV6-1 to TRBJ2-7; 9 nucleotides line up with TRBD2. With 6 bases clipped from V and 4 bases from J, the junction kept 16 bases outside the gene matches. The germline gives CDR1 MNHNS, CDR2 SASEGT. This CDR3 is 17 amino acids long. The CDR3 DNA sequence: TGTGCCAGCAGCCATCCTTCCTCGCTAGCGGGACTATACGAGCAGTACTTC. Protein sequence: CASSHPSSLAGLYEQYF.

This clonotype has just a few counts. The genes are TRBV30 and TRBJ2-3; TRBD2 aligns across 8 bases. This CDR3 contains 15 residues. Germline V gives CDR1 GTSNPN, CDR2 SVGIG (reference sequence). Trimming removed 3 bases from V and 2 bases from J; junction bases left unmatched: 7. In DNA, the CDR3 is TGTGCCTGGAGGGGACTAGACTTAGTCACAGATACGCAGTATTTT. This encodes CAWRGLDLVTDTQYF.

A note on this clonotype: It may be a read error: a sequence one base away is much more abundant. This chain uses TRBV11-3 with TRBJ2-7; TRBD2 is a possible D gene (5 bases). CDR3 length: 12 residues. The V end was cut by 5 bases, the J end by 7 bases, with 12 bases between. Germline assignment: CDR1 SGHNT and CDR2 YENEEA. CDR3 nucleotides: TGTGCCAGCAGCCAATATCGGGGAGAGCAGTACTTC. Encoded protein: CASSQYRGEQYF.

This clonotype was observed many times. This rearrangement joins TRBV28 to TRBJ2-5, with D possibly matching TRBD2 (5 bases). The V end lost 3 bases, the J end lost 4 bases, and 12 bases lay between the germline ends. The CDR3 spans 14 residues. Germline CDR1 and CDR2: MDHEN and SYDVKM. CDR3: CASSFEGSGETQYF. The CDR3 bases are TGTGCCAGCAGTTTTGAGGGTTCGGGAGAGACCCAGTACTTC.

This clonotype was observed once. The chain joins TRBV7-9 to TRBJ1-1; TRBD1 might be the D (5 bases). Trimming stripped 4 bases from V and 1 base from J, with 16 bases between. CDR1 SEHNR and CDR2 FQNEAQ come from the germline V gene (reference sequence). CDR3 length: 16 amino acids. This CDR3 reads CASSSTSAGSNTEAFF. The CDR3 region has the DNA TGTGCCAGCAGCTCTACCAGTGCAGGGTCGAACACTGAAGCTTTCTTT. Variable domain in full (rest from reference TRBV7-9 and TRBJ1-1): DTGVSQNPRHKITKRGQNVTFRCDPISEHNRLYWYRQTLGQGPEFLTYFQNEAQLEKSRLLSDRFSAERPKGSFSTLEIQRTEQGDSAMYLCASSSTSAGSNTEAFFGQGTRLTVV.

CDR3 sequence reads: CASSFTTNEQFF. CDR3 bases: TGCGCCAGCAGCTTCACTACCAATGAGCAGTTCTTC. The V gene is TRBV5-1, the J gene TRBJ2-1; no reliable D call. Germline V lookup: CDR1 SGHRS, CDR2 YFSETQ. This CDR3 has 12 amino acids. Trimming removed 2 bases at V and 6 bases at J, with 6 bases between.

This clonotype was observed a few times. The rearrangement joins TRBV6-1 to TRBJ1-3; 7 nucleotides match TRBD1. This CDR3 contains 14 residues. V shed 6 bases, J shed 4 bases, and the junction held 6 bases outside the gene matches. Germline CDR1 is MNHNS and CDR2 is SASEGT. CDR3 DNA sequence: TGTGCCAGCAGCTCAGGGGGTCCGGGAAACACCATATATTTT. This encodes CASSSGGPGNTIYF.

This clonotype occurred many times. J is TRBJ2-3 and V is TRBV11-2; no firm D call. Trimming took 6 bases from V and 1 from J, leaving 11 bases between them. Germline V gene lookup returns CDR1 SGHAT and CDR2 FQNNGV. This CDR3 comprises 14 residues. CDR3 amino acids: CASSRRSGTDTQYF. Here the CDR3 DNA reads TGTGCCAGCAGTCGCAGATCCGGCACAGATACGCAGTATTTT.

As for this clonotype: Just one base apart from a much larger clone, this may be a read error. V gene TRBV5-1 combines with J gene TRBJ2-5; D might be TRBD2 (7 bases). This CDR3 is 15 amino acids long. Germline-derived CDR1 and CDR2 are SGHRS and YFSETQ. The CDR3 sequence: CASGLGGALQETQYF. In nucleotides, the CDR3 is TGCGCCAGCGGCTTGGGGGGGGCCTTACAAGAGACCCAGTACTTC.

At least ten counts were recorded for this clonotype. The chain has TRBV3-1 and TRBJ2-3; the D gene could be TRBD1 or TRBD2 (5 bases each). Trimming removed 4 bases at V and 2 bases at J, with 10 bases between. The CDR3 is made up of 14 amino acids. Germline values: CDR1 LGHDT, CDR2 YNNKEL (reference sequence). The CDR3 sequence is CASSPGAHTDTQYF. CDR3 in DNA: TGTGCCAGCAGCCCCGGGGCGCACACAGATACGCAGTATTTT.